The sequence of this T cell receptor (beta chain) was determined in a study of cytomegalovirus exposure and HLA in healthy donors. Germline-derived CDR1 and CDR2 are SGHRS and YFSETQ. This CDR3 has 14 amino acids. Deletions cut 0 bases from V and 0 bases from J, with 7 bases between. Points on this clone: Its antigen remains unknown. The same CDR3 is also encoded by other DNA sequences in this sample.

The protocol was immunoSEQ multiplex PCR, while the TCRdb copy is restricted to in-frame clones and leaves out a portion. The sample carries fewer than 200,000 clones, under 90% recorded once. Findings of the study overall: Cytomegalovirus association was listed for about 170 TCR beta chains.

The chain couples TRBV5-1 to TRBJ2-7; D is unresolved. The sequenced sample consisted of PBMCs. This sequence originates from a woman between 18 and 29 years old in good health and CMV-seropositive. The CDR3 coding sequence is TGCGCCAGCAGCTTGGGTGGCAGCTCCTACGAGCAGTACTTC. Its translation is CASSLGGSSYEQYF.